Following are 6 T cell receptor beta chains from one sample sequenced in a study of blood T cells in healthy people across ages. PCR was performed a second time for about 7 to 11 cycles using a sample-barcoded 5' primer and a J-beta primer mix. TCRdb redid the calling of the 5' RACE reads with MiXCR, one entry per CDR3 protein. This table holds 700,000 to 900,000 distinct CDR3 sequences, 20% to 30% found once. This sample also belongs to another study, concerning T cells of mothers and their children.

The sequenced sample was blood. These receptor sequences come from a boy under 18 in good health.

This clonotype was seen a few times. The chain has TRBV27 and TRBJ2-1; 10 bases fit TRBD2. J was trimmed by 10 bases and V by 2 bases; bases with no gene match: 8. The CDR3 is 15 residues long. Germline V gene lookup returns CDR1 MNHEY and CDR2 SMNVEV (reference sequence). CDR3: CASSLRSGGAREQFF. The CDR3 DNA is TGTGCCAGCAGTTTACGGAGCGGGGGGGCCCGGGAGCAGTTCTTC.

CDR3 bases: TGTGCCACCAGTGATGCCTCGATTCAAGAGACCCAGTACTTC. Its protein product is CATSDASIQETQYF. This chain connects TRBV24-1 to TRBJ2-5, with no clear D. Germline V gene lookup returns CDR1 KGHDR and CDR2 SFDVKD. This CDR3 is 14 amino acids long. Trimming stripped 3 bases from V and 2 bases from J, with 9 bases between.

CDR3 in DNA: TGTGCCAGCAGCAGAAACAGGGAGCGGTACTTC. This gives the protein CASSRNRERYF. V is TRBV11-2 and J is TRBJ2-5; D might be TRBD1 (6 bases). The CDR3 contains 11 residues. V lost 5 bases and J 13 bases, leaving 14 bases between the germline ends. Germline CDR1 SGHAT, CDR2 FQNNGV. The full variable domain, with the rest looked up from reference TRBV11-2 and TRBJ2-5, is EAGVAQSPRYKIIEKRQSVAFWCNPISGHATLYWYQQILGQGPKLLIQFQNNGVVDDSQLPKDRFSAERLKGVDSTLKIQPAKLEDSAVYLCASSRNRERYFGPGTRLLVL.

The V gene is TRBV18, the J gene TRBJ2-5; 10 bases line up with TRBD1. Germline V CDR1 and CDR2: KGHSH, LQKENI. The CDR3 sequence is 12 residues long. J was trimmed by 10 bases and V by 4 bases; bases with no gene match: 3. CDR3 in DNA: TGTGCCAGCTCACGAGGACAGGGGGACCAGTACTTC. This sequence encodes CASSRGQGDQYF.

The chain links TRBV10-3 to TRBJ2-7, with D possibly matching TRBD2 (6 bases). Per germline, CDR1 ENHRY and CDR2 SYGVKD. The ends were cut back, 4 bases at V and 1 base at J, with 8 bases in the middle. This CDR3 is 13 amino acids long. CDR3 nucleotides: TGTGCCATCAGTGCGGAGGGGTCCTACGAGCAGTACTTC. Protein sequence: CAISAEGSYEQYF.

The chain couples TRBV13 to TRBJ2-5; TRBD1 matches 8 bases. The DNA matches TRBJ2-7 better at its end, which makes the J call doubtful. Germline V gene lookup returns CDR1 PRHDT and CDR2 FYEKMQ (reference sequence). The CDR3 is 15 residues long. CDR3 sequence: CASSLRTGKVYEQYF. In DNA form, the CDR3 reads TGTGCCAGCAGCTTACGGACAGGGAAGGTCTACGAGCAGTACTTC.